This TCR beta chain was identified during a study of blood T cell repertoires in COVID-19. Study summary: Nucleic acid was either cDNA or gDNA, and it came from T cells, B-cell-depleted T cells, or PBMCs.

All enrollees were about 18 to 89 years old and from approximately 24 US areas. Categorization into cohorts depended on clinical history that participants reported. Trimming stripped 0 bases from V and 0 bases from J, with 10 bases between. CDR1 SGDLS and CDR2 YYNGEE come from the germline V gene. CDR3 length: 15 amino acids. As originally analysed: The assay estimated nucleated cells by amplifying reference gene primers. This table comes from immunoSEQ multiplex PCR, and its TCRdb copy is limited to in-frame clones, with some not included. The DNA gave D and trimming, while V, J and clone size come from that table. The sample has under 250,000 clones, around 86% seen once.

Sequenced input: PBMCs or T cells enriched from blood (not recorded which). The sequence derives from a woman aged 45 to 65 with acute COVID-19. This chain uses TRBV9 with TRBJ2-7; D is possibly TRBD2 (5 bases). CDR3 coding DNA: TGTGCCAGCAGCGTAGCAATCGGGGACTCCTACGAGCAGTACTTC. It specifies CASSVAIGDSYEQYF.